This entry lists 19 T cell receptor beta chains sequenced from one sample in a study of a mutant IDH1 vaccine in newly diagnosed glioma. Specified time point: baseline, week 1 (first vaccination visit). Documented treatment: pre-vaccination baseline after standard-of-care therapy. Measured with immunoSEQ multiplex PCR; TCRdb has only the in-frame clones, and not every one. This sample has about 59,000 clones, with 75% to 95% found just once. The input for sequencing was PBMCs, taken from a glioma patient treated with radiotherapy, temozolomide or both. These receptors all come from a man aged 45 to 65 with glioma.

This clone was observed a few times. The chain has TRBV25-1 and TRBJ2-5; the D gene is possibly TRBD1 (6 bases). The CDR3 length is 17 residues. The V and J ends lost 0 bases and 5 bases respectively, with 19 bases between them. Per the germline V gene, CDR1 is MGHDK and CDR2 is SYGVNS. CDR3 DNA sequence: TGTGCCAGCAGTGAATATTCCAGGGGCGAGTTCATGGAGACCCAGTACTTC. This encodes CASSEYSRGEFMETQYF.

V is TRBV28 and J is TRBJ1-5; D unresolved. The CDR3 runs 14 residues. Germline lookup yields CDR1 MDHEN and CDR2 SYDVKM. Between the trimmed V and J ends, which lost 1 base and 6 bases, there was a span of 10 bases. This chain's CDR3 is CASSLFRTGQPQHF. CDR3 nucleotides: TGTGCCAGCAGTTTATTCAGGACTGGTCAGCCCCAGCATTTT.

V is TRBV11-2 and J is TRBJ1-5; no reliable D call. The V end lost 1 base, the J end lost 5 bases, and 9 bases lay between the germline ends. In germline, CDR1 is SGHAT, CDR2 FQNNGV. There are 14 residues in the CDR3. In DNA, the CDR3 is TGTGCCAGCAGCTTAGGAAGGGTCGATCAGCCCCAGCATTTT. Its protein is CASSLGRVDQPQHF.

The chain links TRBV6-6 to TRBJ2-3; the D gene is possibly TRBD2 (5 bases). Trimming left V 7 bases short and J 2 bases short, with 7 bases between. The CDR3 extends over 12 amino acids. Germline CDR1 is MNHNY and CDR2 is SVGAGI (reference sequence). CDR3 nucleotide sequence: TGTGCCAGCACCGGGGTCACAGATACGCAGTATTTT. It specifies CASTGVTDTQYF.

This rearrangement joins TRBV12-2 to TRBJ1-4. TRBV12-2 is marked as a pseudogene. This CDR3 has 12 residues. DNA of the CDR3: TGTGCAAGTCGCTTCCCTTATGAAAAACTGTTTTTT. It codes for CASRFPYEKLFF.

This clone was seen a single time. This sequence joins TRBV6-1 and TRBJ2-4; 8 bases map to TRBD1. The length of the CDR3 is 14 residues. The V gene's germline CDR1 is MNHNS and CDR2 SASEGT. With V trimmed by 3 bases and J by 6 bases, 4 bases remained unmatched. DNA for the CDR3: TGTGCCAGCAGTGAGAGGACAGGGATAAACATTCAGTACTTC. Residues: CASSERTGINIQYF.

The genes are TRBV28 and TRBJ2-1; TRBD2 matches 8 bases. Trimming at V came to 6 bases and at J to 1 base, leaving 8 bases not matched to a gene. CDR1 and CDR2 from the germline V gene are MDHEN and SYDVKM. The CDR3 consists of 16 residues. The chain's CDR3 is CASSLSRGGSYNEQFF. In DNA, the CDR3 is TGTGCCAGCAGCCTCAGCCGGGGGGGTTCCTACAATGAGCAGTTCTTC.

DNA for the CDR3: TGTGCCAGCAGCGTAGAGGGTGGACCTGGAAACACCATATATTTT. Its translation is CASSVEGGPGNTIYF. This chain joins TRBV9 and TRBJ1-3; D gene unclear. This CDR3 is 15 amino acids long. Germline CDR1 reads SGDLS; CDR2 reads YYNGEE. V lost 0 bases and J 2 bases, leaving 9 bases between the germline ends.

The V call is TRBV19, the J call TRBJ2-7; TRBD2 might be the D (6 bases). The germline gives CDR1 LNHDA, CDR2 SQIVND (reference sequence). Trimming left V 6 bases short and J 2 bases short, with 17 bases between. The CDR3 is 15 residues long. The CDR3 nucleotides are TGTGCCAGTAGGGCTCGGGGGAGCTCTGCCTACGAGCAGTACTTC. Translated, it gives CASRARGSSAYEQYF. The variable domain in full, with the rest retrieved from reference TRBV19 and TRBJ2-7, is DGGITQSPKYLFRKEGQNVTLSCEQNLNHDAMYWYRQDPGQGLRLIYYSQIVNDFQKGDIAEGYSVSREKKESFPLTVTSAQKNPTAFYLCASRARGSSAYEQYFGPGTRLTVT.

The rearrangement uses TRBV2 and TRBJ1-3; 7 nucleotides line up with TRBD1. This CDR3 has 15 residues. Germline CDR1 is SNHLY and CDR2 is FYNNEI. J lost 8 bases, V lost 0 bases, and 7 bases had no gene match. The CDR3 loop reads CASSEARGRGDTIYF. For the CDR3, the DNA is TGTGCCAGCAGTGAAGCGCGAGGCAGGGGGGACACCATATATTTT.

Worth noting for this clone: The sample has other DNA sequences that encode this CDR3 too. The chain uses TRBV5-4 and TRBJ2-2; perhaps TRBD1 as D (5 bases). The germline V gene has CDR1 SGHNT and CDR2 YYREEE (reference sequence). The CDR3 consists of 13 residues. Trimming pared 3 bases from V and 5 bases from J, leaving 8 bases between. DNA of the CDR3: TGTGCCAGCAGCTGGGGCCCTACCGGGGAGCTGTTTTTT. Translation: CASSWGPTGELFF.

The chain recombines TRBV14 with TRBJ1-4; 9 bases line up with TRBD1. Germline V lookup: CDR1 SGHDN, CDR2 FVKESK. Germline trimming cut 3 bases from V and 7 bases from J; bases unmatched to any gene: 9. CDR3 length equals 16 residues. CDR3 sequence (DNA): TGTGCCAGCAGCCAGGCGGACAGGGGCTTCCTTGAAAAACTGTTTTTT. Translating it yields CASSQADRGFLEKLFF.

The genes are TRBV7-8 and TRBJ1-1, with TRBD1 as a possible D gene (6 bases). The CDR3 is made up of 13 amino acids. CDR1 is SGHVS, CDR2 FQNEAQ, per germline. V lost 5 bases, J lost 9 bases, and 16 bases lay in between. CDR3 loop: CASSPQGSTKAFF. CDR3 DNA sequence: TGTGCCAGCAGCCCCCAGGGGTCCACCAAAGCTTTCTTT.

This clone was seen a handful of times. This chain uses TRBV4-3 with TRBJ1-6; D might be TRBD1 (5 bases). The CDR3 sequence is 16 residues long. The V gene's germline CDR1 is LGHNA and CDR2 YSLEER. V was clipped by 4 bases and J by 9 bases, with 19 bases between them. For the CDR3, the DNA is TGCGCCAGCAGCCCGGGTGGCAGGGAAGACGGTTCACCCCTCCACTTT. Protein: CASSPGGREDGSPLHF.

This clone was observed a single time. This chain links TRBV5-6 with TRBJ1-5; weak D call: TRBD1 (5 bases). The CDR3 loop spans 16 amino acids. Germline V gene lookup returns CDR1 SGHDT and CDR2 YYEEEE. Trimming pared 4 bases from V and 6 bases from J, leaving 20 bases between. The CDR3 region is CASSRGEGLVGQPQHF. CDR3 DNA: TGTGCCAGCAGCCGCGGGGAGGGGCTGGTGGGTCAGCCCCAGCATTTT.

The chain carries TRBV6-1 and TRBJ2-7, with D perhaps TRBD1 or TRBD2 (5 bases each). Germline CDR1 reads MNHNS; CDR2 reads SASEGT. The CDR3 covers 13 residues. Trimming removed 10 bases at V and 2 bases at J, with 15 bases between. This CDR3 reads CATQGTAAYEQYF. DNA for the CDR3: TGTGCCACCCAAGGGACGGCGGCCTACGAGCAGTACTTC.

V gene TRBV18 combines with J gene TRBJ1-1; TRBD1 agrees at 7 bases. CDR3 length: 17 amino acids. CDR1 and CDR2 (germline): KGHSH, LQKENI. The V gene end was trimmed by 3 bases and the J gene end by 4 bases; junction bases not matched to a gene: 14. The CDR3 nucleotides read TGTGCCAGCTCACCCGTAGGGACAGCTAAAAGGGTCACTGAAGCTTTCTTT. Translation: CASSPVGTAKRVTEAFF.

V is TRBV9 and J is TRBJ2-3; TRBD1 matches 7 bases. This CDR3 region has 14 residues. V shed 4 bases, J shed 4 bases, and the junction held 6 bases outside the gene matches. The germline gives CDR1 SGDLS, CDR2 YYNGEE. CDR3 nucleotides: TGTGCCAGCAGCTTACGACAGGGATCAGATACGCAGTATTTT. Translating it yields CASSLRQGSDTQYF.

The chain carries TRBV6-1 and TRBJ2-5; TRBD1 aligns across 8 bases. Germline trimming cut 0 bases from V and 5 bases from J; bases unmatched to any gene: 5. Germline values: CDR1 MNHNS, CDR2 SASEGT. This CDR3 is 15 amino acids long. The CDR3 loop reads CASSEAQGAGETQYF. The CDR3 DNA reads as TGTGCCAGCAGTGAAGCGCAGGGGGCTGGGGAGACCCAGTACTTC.